This T cell receptor beta chain appears in the sequencing data of a study of T cell repertoires in cytomegalovirus infection. Background on the study: The study used recently identified HLA-C-restricted and well-studied HLA-B-restricted CMV epitopes. Study observations and caveats: Dominant in the ex vivo response were TCR beta clonotypes restricted by HLA-C and specific for CMV. Summed public TCR beta family frequency identified CMV carriers bearing the relevant HLA.

V lost 5 bases and J 3 bases, leaving 18 bases between the germline ends. The CDR3 runs 16 residues. Germline CDR1 reads SEHNR; CDR2 reads FQNEAQ (reference sequence). From the reads, TCRdb called clonotypes with MiXCR, one entry per CDR3 protein. The sample consists of 750,000 to 900,000 distinct CDR3 sequences, 25% to 35% of them appearing once. In regard to this clonotype: The antigen is unknown.

Sequences were derived from cultured CD8+ T cells from PBMCs, sampled from culture after CMV antigen stimulation. This chain uses TRBV7-9 with TRBJ2-3, with D possibly matching TRBD1 (8 bases). This clonotype originated in a human donor in good health (CMV status not recorded). Some clones in this sample may be carry-over from other donors' samples. The CDR3 loop reads CASSPRTGRGTDTQYF. CDR3 in DNA: TGTGCCAGCAGCCCCCGGACAGGGAGGGGGACAGATACGCAGTATTTT.